The 10 T cell receptor beta chains presented below share a single source sample, sequenced in a study of blood T cell repertoires in COVID-19. TCRdb's copy holds only in-frame clones and misses some; the assay was immunoSEQ multiplex PCR. The profile shows roughly 250,000 clones, around 85% of them singletons. The specimen sequenced was peripheral blood. Receptors originate from a woman younger than 45 with COVID-19, enrolled during active disease.

The chain is built from TRBV20-1 and TRBJ2-2; tentatively, D is TRBD1 (5 bases). Trimming took 3 bases from V and 7 from J, leaving 12 bases between them. The CDR3 runs to 13 residues. Germline CDR1 DFQATT, CDR2 SNEGSKA (reference sequence). CDR3 sequence: CSASNRGIGELFF. CDR3 DNA sequence: TGCAGTGCTAGTAATAGGGGAATCGGGGAGCTGTTTTTT.

This clone was seen only a few times. The sample has other DNA sequences that encode this CDR3 too. The chain recombines TRBV28 with TRBJ1-2; D possibly corresponds to TRBD1 (6 bases). The V end was cut by 2 bases, the J end by 8 bases, with 12 bases between. The CDR3 contains 13 residues. Germline V CDR1 and CDR2: MDHEN, SYDVKM. This CDR3 reads CASSLRGAGGYTF. CDR3 DNA: TGTGCCAGCAGTTTACGGGGGGCAGGCGGCTACACCTTC.

The chain joins TRBV18 to TRBJ2-7; a weak D match, TRBD2 (6 bases). CDR3 length: 14 amino acids. Germline V gene lookup returns CDR1 KGHSH and CDR2 LQKENI. Deletions cut 5 bases from V and 6 bases from J, with 17 bases between. This CDR3 is CASSNAGTTSEQYF. CDR3 bases: TGTGCCAGCTCAAACGCGGGAACTACGAGCGAGCAGTACTTC.

V and J are TRBV6-5 and TRBJ1-2; maybe TRBD1 (6 bases). Trimming took 0 bases from V and 4 from J, leaving 12 bases between them. This CDR3 is 15 amino acids long. Per germline, CDR1 MNHEY and CDR2 SVGAGI. The CDR3 nucleotides read TGTGCCAGCAGTTACTCGTACAGGGAGGGCTATGGCTACACCTTC. Amino acids: CASSYSYREGYGYTF.

The CDR3 loop reads CASSYSTGSGATYEQYF. In DNA, the CDR3 is TGTGCCAGCAGTTACTCTACCGGTAGCGGGGCAACCTACGAGCAGTACTTC. This chain connects TRBV6-2 or TRBV6-3 to TRBJ2-7; 8 bases agree with TRBD2. The CDR3 covers 17 residues. Germline values: CDR1 MNHEY, CDR2 SVGEGT. The V gene end was trimmed by 0 bases and the J gene end by 2 bases; junction bases not matched to a gene: 9.

This clone was picked up one time. The chain is built from TRBV7-9 and TRBJ2-3; 8 bases match TRBD2. The CDR3 has 17 residues. With 6 bases clipped from V and 2 bases from J, the junction kept 13 bases outside the gene matches. Germline lookup yields CDR1 SEHNR and CDR2 FQNEAQ (reference sequence). This CDR3 is CASSPFSRGGVTDTQYF. The CDR3 DNA reads as TGTGCCAGCAGTCCCTTCTCCCGGGGGGGGGTCACAGATACGCAGTATTTT.

This clone showed up just a few times. The chain couples TRBV2 to TRBJ1-3, with TRBD1 matching 7 bases. This CDR3 is built from 14 residues. The germline CDR1 and CDR2 sequences are SNHLY and FYNNEI. After removal of 4 bases from V and 2 bases from J, the junction contained 2 bases not matched to a gene. The CDR3 spells CASSGDRAGNTIYF. CDR3 coding DNA: TGTGCCAGCAGTGGAGACAGGGCTGGAAACACCATATATTTT.

The chain joins TRBV7-8 to TRBJ1-1; 7 bases agree with TRBD1. The ends lost 3 bases at V and 9 bases at J; junction bases unmatched: 19. CDR1 is SGHVS, CDR2 FQNEAQ, per germline. The CDR3 is made up of 17 amino acids. The CDR3 here is CASSFRLDDRVNGKAFF. For the CDR3, the DNA is TGTGCCAGCAGCTTTCGCCTCGATGACAGGGTTAACGGGAAAGCTTTCTTT.

This sequence joins TRBV6-5 and TRBJ2-2; D might be TRBD1 (5 bases). V gave up 4 bases and J gave up 3 bases, with 12 bases separating them. The CDR3 is 15 residues long. Germline assignment: CDR1 MNHEY and CDR2 SVGAGI. The CDR3 DNA reads as TGTGCCAGCAGTTCCGAAGACAGCTACACCGGGGAGCTGTTTTTT. Encoded protein: CASSSEDSYTGELFF.

This clone was recorded a few times. V and J are TRBV5-1 and TRBJ2-2; D call uncertain. This CDR3 has 12 amino acids. V lost 6 bases to trimming and J lost 4 bases, with 7 bases between them. Germline values: CDR1 SGHRS, CDR2 YFSETQ. The CDR3 region has the DNA TGCGCCAGCAAACAACCCACCGGGGAGCTGTTTTTT. It yields the protein CASKQPTGELFF.